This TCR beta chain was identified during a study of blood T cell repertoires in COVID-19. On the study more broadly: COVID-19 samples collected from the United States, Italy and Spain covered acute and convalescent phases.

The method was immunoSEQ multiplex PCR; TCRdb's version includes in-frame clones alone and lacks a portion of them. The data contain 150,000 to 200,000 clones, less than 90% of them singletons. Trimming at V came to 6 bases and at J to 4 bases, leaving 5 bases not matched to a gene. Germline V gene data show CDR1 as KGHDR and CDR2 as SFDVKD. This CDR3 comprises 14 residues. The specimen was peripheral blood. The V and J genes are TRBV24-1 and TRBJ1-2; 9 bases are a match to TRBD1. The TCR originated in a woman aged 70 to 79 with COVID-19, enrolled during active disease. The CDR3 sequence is CATSSVDRGYGYTF. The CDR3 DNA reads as TGTGCCACCAGTTCAGTGGACAGGGGCTATGGCTACACCTTC.